This T cell receptor (beta chain) was identified during a study of T-cell memory formation after mild COVID-19. Study-wide context: Across donors, TCR clusters were largely donor specific.

Trimming left V 0 bases short and J 7 bases short, with 13 bases between. The CDR3 covers 15 residues. In germline, CDR1 is LGHNA, CDR2 YNFKEQ. Notes on this clonotype: Its antigen is still unknown.

A 5'RACE reaction primed in the constant segment made cDNA libraries of TCR alpha and TCR beta, and these carried sample barcodes and UMIs. TCRdb re-analysed the 5' RACE reads in MiXCR, keeping a single row per CDR3 protein. The repertoire holds hundreds of thousands of distinct CDR3 sequences, approximately 29% seen once, with 13% in the top ten. Findings and limits, study-wide: Memory from before infection featured some responding clones, which suggests cross-reactive memory joined. Largely, contracting CD4+ clones fell within CM and EM, and contracting CD8+ clones within EMRA.

The chain couples TRBV4-2 to TRBJ1-5; no reliable D call. This clonotype was sampled from an adult woman who had mild COVID-19 (a few samples of this study predate the infection). Cell type and time point are not known. Sequenced sample: PBMCs or a T cell subset sorted from them (not recorded which). The chain's CDR3 is CASSQDRAGKQPQHF. DNA of the CDR3: TGTGCCAGCAGCCAAGATCGGGCAGGAAAACAGCCCCAGCATTTT.